The 5 T cell receptor beta chains below all came from one sample that was sequenced in a study of cytomegalovirus exposure and HLA in healthy donors. PCR involved 60 Vbeta and 13 Jbeta primers. Profiled with immunoSEQ multiplex PCR; TCRdb holds only in-frame clones, not every one. The sample has roughly 160,000 clones; 80% to 90% are singletons. The sample comprised PBMCs. The receptors originated from a woman between 50 and 59 years old in good health and CMV-seronegative.

The rearrangement uses TRBV7-2 and TRBJ2-3, with 10 bases lining up with TRBD2. V dropped 2 bases and J dropped 7; count of bases not matched to a gene: 6. The CDR3 length is 15 residues. Per the germline V gene, CDR1 is SGHTA and CDR2 is FQGNSA. CDR3 in DNA: TGTGCCAGCAGCTTACGAGCGGGGGGGCCCAATACGCAGTATTTT. Amino acids: CASSLRAGGPNTQYF. The full variable domain, rest sourced from reference TRBV7-2 and TRBJ2-3, is GAGVSQSPSNKVTEKGKDVELRCDPISGHTALYWYRQSLGQGLEFLIYFQGNSAPDKSGLPSDRFSAERTGGSVSTLTIQRTQQEDSAVYLCASSLRAGGPNTQYFGPGTRLTVL.

This sequence joins TRBV28 and TRBJ2-1, with 13 bases aligning to TRBD2. Trimming cost V 1 base and J 9 bases; bases outside gene matches: 9. The CDR3 consists of 17 residues. Germline V gene sequence: CDR1 MDHEN, CDR2 SYDVKM. Written as DNA, the CDR3 is TGTGCCAGCAGTTTATATGGGACTAGCGGGATCTTGACTGAGCAGTTCTTC. It is translated as CASSLYGTSGILTEQFF. The complete variable domain, with remaining parts taken from reference TRBV28 and TRBJ2-1, reads DVKVTQSSRYLVKRTGEKVFLECVQDMDHENMFWYRQDPGLGLRLIYFSYDVKMKEKGDIPEGYSVSREKKERFSLILESASTNQTSMYLCASSLYGTSGILTEQFFGPGTRLTVL.

The rearrangement links TRBV6-5 to TRBJ2-1; TRBD2 matches 14 bases. The CDR3 has 16 residues. Germline-derived CDR1 and CDR2 are MNHEY and SVGAGI. Trimming took 4 bases from V and 10 from J; bases not matched to a gene: 9. The CDR3 sequence: CASSLGLAGGSGEQFF. The CDR3 DNA is TGTGCCAGCAGTTTAGGACTAGCGGGAGGTTCGGGAGAGCAGTTCTTC.

The rearrangement links TRBV15 to TRBJ2-5; 9 bases agree with TRBD2. Trimming took 6 bases from V and 5 from J; bases not matched to a gene: 13. Germline CDR1 is LNHNV and CDR2 is YYDKDF (reference sequence). This CDR3 has 16 residues. CDR3 amino acids: CATRNLAGTSGETQYF. As DNA, the CDR3 is TGTGCCACCAGGAACCTAGCGGGGACATCGGGGGAGACCCAGTACTTC. Based on the CDR3 plus reference TRBV15 and TRBJ2-5, the full variable domain is DAMVIQNPRYQVTQFGKPVTLSCSQTLNHNVMYWYQQKSSQAPKLLFHYYDKDFNNEADTPDNFQSRRPNTSFCFLDIRSPGLGDTAMYLCATRNLAGTSGETQYFGPGTRLLVL.

This chain uses TRBV29-1 with TRBJ2-1, with D possibly TRBD2 on 6 matching bases. V shed 2 bases and J shed 8 bases, with 22 bases lying between them. Germline V gene lookup returns CDR1 SQVTM and CDR2 ANQGSEA. CDR3 length: 16 amino acids. The CDR3 region has the DNA TGCAGCGTTGAACTCGCGGGCAGCGGGTCTTACGATGAGCAGTTCTTC. Translating gives CSVELAGSGSYDEQFF.